The present entry profiles one T cell receptor (beta chain) with its context. This sample is part of a study of blood T cell repertoires in COVID-19. The CDR3 totals 15 residues. The V segment lost 8 bases and the J segment 2 bases; nucleotides outside the gene matches: 8. The germline gives CDR1 MNHEY, CDR2 SMNVEV (reference sequence). The method was immunoSEQ multiplex PCR; TCRdb's version includes in-frame clones alone and lacks a portion of them. Altogether about 440,000 clones are present, 87% being singletons, with the ten largest covering over 1.5%. The chain joins TRBV27 to TRBJ2-2; 7 nucleotides match TRBD1. The sample consisted of PBMCs or T cells enriched from blood (not recorded which). The clonotype comes from a woman between 18 and 29 years old with acute COVID-19. CDR3 protein: CASCTGVVNTGELFF. The CDR3 nucleotides read TGTGCCAGCTGCACAGGGGTCGTTAACACCGGGGAGCTGTTTTTT.